Given below is one T cell receptor beta chain in context. The sample originates from a study of blood T cell repertoires in COVID-19. In the study overall: Samples came from the United States, Italy and Spain, spanning acute and convalescent COVID-19.

Germline CDR1 reads SGHTS; CDR2 reads YDEGEE. Trimming left V 2 bases short and J 7 bases short, with 13 bases between. The CDR3 extends over 15 amino acids. The table came from immunoSEQ multiplex PCR; TCRdb's copy has only in-frame clones and leaves some out. The data contain some 83,000 clones, under 90% of them singletons. The receptor's source is an elderly man with acute or convalescent COVID-19. Sequencing was done on a sample of peripheral blood. The chain uses TRBV5-8 and TRBJ1-6, with D maybe TRBD1 (5 bases). The CDR3 spells CASSFRQPLNSPLHF. The CDR3 nucleotides read TGTGCCAGCAGCTTTCGACAGCCCCTGAATTCACCCCTCCACTTT.